This T cell receptor (beta chain) derives from a study of Ad26.COV2.S vaccination and SARS-CoV-2 variants. General observations from the study: Vaccine and placebo groups showed comparable non-spike TCR breadth. The authors reported substantial breadth in spike-specific CD8+ and CD4+ T cell responses after vaccination.

This CDR3 region has 15 residues. Looked up from germline, CDR1 is SGHTA and CDR2 is FQGNSA. V lost 5 bases and J lost 3; bases outside the gene matches: 4. This clone was counted a few times. Its antigen is not identified. Described treatment: some 20 received Ad26.COV2.S at low or high dose, single or two shots; roughly five received placebo; per-sample allocation not given. Sampling took place 63 days after the first vaccine or placebo injection. Boston hosted the donor, who was an adult aged 18-55 years. Assay: immunoSEQ multiplex PCR; the TCRdb copy retains only in-frame clones and omits some. The sample has fewer than 400,000 clones, approximately 86% seen once.

The sample here was peripheral blood, taken in a trial of Ad26.COV2.S vaccine versus placebo. The chain combines TRBV7-2 with TRBJ1-6; 7 bases are shared with TRBD1. This sequence originates from a person aged 18 to 59 who received the Ad26.COV2.S COVID-19 vaccine or a placebo. DNA of the CDR3: TGTGCCAGCAGCCTAGGACAGGTCTATAATTCACCCCTCCACTTT. Translating gives CASSLGQVYNSPLHF.